This T cell receptor beta chain emerged from a study of blood T cell repertoires in COVID-19. Study-level background: The cDNA or gDNA used as material had been derived from T cells, B-cell-depleted T cells, or PBMCs.

Original methodology: Reference gene primer amplification gave estimated nucleated cell counts. Here immunoSEQ multiplex PCR was the method, and the copy in TCRdb shows in-frame clones only, minus some. The V and J calls and the clone size are those of that table, but D and trimming were determined from the DNA. Counted here are approximately 670,000 clones, around 90% occurring once; the ten biggest clones make up under 0.3%. V lost 5 bases, J lost 6 bases, and 9 bases lay in between. Germline V lookup: CDR1 SGHVS, CDR2 FNYEAQ. The CDR3 covers 12 residues. Sequencing input: peripheral blood. This chain links TRBV7-6 with TRBJ2-3, with D tentatively TRBD1 (5 bases). This TCR came from a woman under 30 with acute or convalescent COVID-19. The CDR3 DNA is TGTGCCAGCAGCAGGGGATGGGATACGCAGTATTTT. Its protein is CASSRGWDTQYF.